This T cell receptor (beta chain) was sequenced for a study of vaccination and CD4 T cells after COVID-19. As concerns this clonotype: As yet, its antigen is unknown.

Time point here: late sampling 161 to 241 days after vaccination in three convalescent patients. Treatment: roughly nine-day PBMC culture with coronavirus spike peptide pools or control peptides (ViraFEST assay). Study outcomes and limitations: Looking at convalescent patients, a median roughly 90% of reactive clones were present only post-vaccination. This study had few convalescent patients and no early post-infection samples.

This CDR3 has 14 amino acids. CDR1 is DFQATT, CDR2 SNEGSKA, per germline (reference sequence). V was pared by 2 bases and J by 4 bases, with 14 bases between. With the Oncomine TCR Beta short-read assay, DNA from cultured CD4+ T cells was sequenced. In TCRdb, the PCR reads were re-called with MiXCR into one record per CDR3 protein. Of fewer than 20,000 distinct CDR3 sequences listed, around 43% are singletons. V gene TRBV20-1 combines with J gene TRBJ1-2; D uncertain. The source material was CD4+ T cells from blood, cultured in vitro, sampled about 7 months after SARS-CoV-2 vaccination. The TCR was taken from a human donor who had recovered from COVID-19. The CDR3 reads CSARRPESFYGYTF. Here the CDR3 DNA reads TGCAGTGCTAGACGTCCGGAGAGCTTCTATGGCTACACCTTC.